This T cell receptor (beta chain) appears in the sequencing data of a study of blood T cell repertoires in COVID-19. Across the study: The United States, Italy and Spain were the sources of the acute and convalescent COVID-19 samples. The analysed material was cDNA or gDNA that came from T cells, B-cell-depleted T cells, or PBMCs.

V lost 6 bases, J lost 2 bases, and 8 bases stayed unmatched. From germline, CDR1 is MNHEY and CDR2 SVGAGI. This CDR3 has 15 residues. A Seattle source enrolled patients during active infection and followed them longitudinally. Methods used by the authors: Estimated nucleated cell counts came from reference gene primer amplification. Profiled with immunoSEQ multiplex PCR; TCRdb holds only in-frame clones, not every one. The DNA gave D and trimming, while V, J and clone size come from that table. The top ten hold more than 0.8% of the sample, which has some 220,000 clones, about 93% seen once. The sequence was collected from a young man with COVID-19, enrolled during active disease. The chain combines TRBV6-5 with TRBJ2-5; 8 bases map to TRBD1. Sequenced sample: peripheral blood. CDR3 DNA sequence: TGTGCCAGCAGCCATGGGGACAGGAGACAAGAGACCCAGTACTTC. Its translation: CASSHGDRRQETQYF.